This passage covers 20 T cell receptor beta chains from one sample sequenced in a study of human T cells and chemical hapten exposure. TCRdb reprocessed the RACE reads via MiXCR and lists one record per CDR3 protein. The sample gives 250,000 or so distinct CDR3 sequences, roughly 8% of which show up once; 1.2% is in the top ten. The time point was: pre-sensitization, week 0. Treatment meaning: therapeutic diphenylcyclopropenone sensitization with weekly scalp DPC. The sequenced sample was whole blood, obtained in connection with sensitization to the hapten diphenylcyclopropenone (DPC). These receptors were taken from a man younger than 35 with alopecia areata. Some clones in this sample may be carry-over from other donors' samples.

This clonotype was detected a few times. The chain has TRBV4-3 and TRBJ1-2; tentatively, D is TRBD1 (6 bases). CDR3 length: 15 residues. Trimming cost V 3 bases and J 4 bases, with 15 bases left between them. Germline V gives CDR1 LGHNA, CDR2 YSLEER. This chain's CDR3 is CASSQGNRDGYGYTF. For the CDR3, the DNA is TGCGCCAGCAGCCAGGGGAACAGGGACGGCTATGGCTACACCTTC.

This clonotype was observed a handful of times. CDR3 sequence: CASRRDRATGELFF. In nucleotides, the CDR3 is TGCGCCAGCAGGAGGGACAGGGCCACCGGGGAGCTGTTTTTT. The chain couples TRBV5-1 to TRBJ2-2, with 9 bases that match TRBD1. CDR1 and CDR2 (germline): SGHRS, YFSETQ. CDR3 length: 14 amino acids. The trim removed 5 bases at V and 4 bases at J, leaving 3 bases unmatched.

The chain recombines TRBV3-1 with TRBJ1-1; tentative D call: TRBD1 (5 bases). Germline V CDR1 and CDR2: LGHDT, YNNKEL (reference sequence). There are 16 residues in the CDR3. V was pared by 3 bases and J by 3 bases, with 17 bases between. CDR3 protein: CASSHKGAGLYTEAFF. The CDR3, as DNA: TGTGCCAGCAGCCATAAAGGGGCAGGCTTATACACTGAAGCTTTCTTT.

The chain is built from TRBV2 and TRBJ2-3, with a weak D call TRBD1 (5 bases). Trimming removed 8 bases at V and 4 bases at J, with 7 bases between. Per the germline V gene, CDR1 is SNHLY and CDR2 is FYNNEI. CDR3 length: 11 residues. CDR3 nucleotides: TGTGCCAGCGAAGGGGCAGATACGCAGTATTTT. Protein product: CASEGADTQYF.

This chain joins TRBV12-3 or TRBV12-4 and TRBJ1-2; tentative D call: TRBD1 (5 bases). This CDR3 contains 12 residues. Trimming cost V 6 bases and J 4 bases, with 9 bases left between them. The chain's CDR3 is CASSTGRYGYTF. The CDR3 region has the DNA TGTGCCAGCAGCACAGGTCGCTATGGCTACACCTTC.

Only a few counts were recorded for this clonotype. The V and J genes are TRBV28 and TRBJ1-4; D might be TRBD1 (6 bases). CDR3 length equals 16 residues. CDR1 is MDHEN, CDR2 SYDVKM, per germline. Trimming shortened V by 6 bases and J by 5 bases, and 19 bases separated the two germline ends. CDR3 bases: TGTGCCAGCAGCCGTAACCCCACAGGGTACAATGAAAAACTGTTTTTT. Its translation is CASSRNPTGYNEKLFF.

This clonotype was observed many times. This chain joins TRBV5-1 and TRBJ1-1; D uncertain. Germline V lookup: CDR1 SGHRS, CDR2 YFSETQ. V lost 0 bases to trimming and J lost 11 bases, with 14 bases between them. The CDR3 extends over 13 amino acids. CDR3 region: CASSLAGQSRAFF. The CDR3 nucleotides are TGCGCCAGCAGCTTGGCCGGTCAGTCGAGGGCTTTCTTT. The full variable domain, completed using reference TRBV5-1 and TRBJ1-1, is KAGVTQTPRYLIKTRGQQVTLSCSPISGHRSVSWYQQTPGQGLQFLFEYFSETQRNKGNFPGRFSGRQFSNSRSEMNVSTLELGDSALYLCASSLAGQSRAFFGQGTRLTVV.

The rearrangement joins TRBV7-6 to TRBJ2-1, with 9 positions matching TRBD2. V lost 1 base and J lost 7; bases outside the gene matches: 8. Germline loops: CDR1 SGHVS, CDR2 FNYEAQ. The CDR3 loop spans 16 amino acids. CDR3 in amino acids: CASSLESAGGRNEQFF. The CDR3 DNA follows: TGTGCCAGCAGCTTAGAGTCAGCGGGGGGTAGAAATGAGCAGTTCTTC. Looking up the rest from reference TRBV7-6 and TRBJ2-1 gives the full variable domain: GAGVSQSPRYKVTKRGQDVALRCDPISGHVSLYWYRQALGQGPEFLTYFNYEAQQDKSGLPNDRFSAERPEGSISTLTIQRTEQRDSAMYRCASSLESAGGRNEQFFGPGTRLTVL.

The chain is built from TRBV5-4 and TRBJ2-5, with D possibly TRBD1 on 5 matching bases. Per germline, CDR1 SGHNT and CDR2 YYREEE (reference sequence). V gave up 4 bases and J gave up 2 bases, with 15 bases separating them. This CDR3 has 15 amino acids. The CDR3 DNA is TGTGCCAGCAGCCTCGCGCGACAGCCACAAGAGACCCAGTACTTC. Amino acids: CASSLARQPQETQYF.

This clonotype was seen a few times. In DNA, the CDR3 is TGTGCCAGCAGTGTGGAGGGCGATTCACCCCTCCACTTT. Its protein product is CASSVEGDSPLHF. This rearrangement joins TRBV6-5 to TRBJ1-6; D is uncertain. This CDR3 contains 13 residues. V dropped 5 bases and J dropped 8 bases, with 10 bases sitting between them. CDR1 and CDR2 from the germline V gene are MNHEY and SVGAGI.

There are a few counts of this clonotype. The genes are TRBV6-1 and TRBJ1-5, with unresolved D. Trimming shortened V by 4 bases and J by 9 bases, and 13 bases separated the two germline ends. This CDR3 comprises 13 residues. Germline V gene sequence: CDR1 MNHNS, CDR2 SASEGT. The CDR3 here is CASSVDGISPQHF. Written as DNA, the CDR3 is TGTGCCAGCAGTGTGGACGGAATCTCGCCCCAGCATTTT.

Many counts were recorded for this clonotype. This chain's CDR3 is CASTEGDRAVLNTEAFF. CDR3 nucleotide sequence: TGTGCCAGCACCGAGGGGGACAGGGCCGTCTTGAACACTGAAGCTTTCTTT. V gene TRBV6-2 or TRBV6-3 combines with J gene TRBJ1-1, with TRBD1 matching over 9 bases. The CDR3 is made up of 17 amino acids. V lost 7 bases and J lost 0; bases outside the gene matches: 12. CDR1 MNHEY and CDR2 SVGEGT come from the germline V gene.

In its sample, this clonotype was seen a few times. This chain joins TRBV20-1 and TRBJ2-1; the match to TRBD1 covers 9 bases. From germline, CDR1 is DFQATT and CDR2 SNEGSKA (reference sequence). CDR3 length: 16 amino acids. V dropped 5 bases and J dropped 1; count of bases not matched to a gene: 9. The CDR3 is CSAWDREKGSYNEQFF. The CDR3 DNA sequence: TGCAGTGCTTGGGACAGGGAGAAAGGGTCCTACAATGAGCAGTTCTTC.

This chain joins TRBV5-4 and TRBJ1-2, with D unclear. CDR1 and CDR2 (germline): SGHNT, YYREEE (reference sequence). This CDR3 is built from 16 residues. Trimming took off 4 bases at V and 0 bases at J, with 16 bases between the two ends. CDR3 bases: TGTGCCAGCAGCCGCGCATACAGTAGAGCTAACTATGGCTACACCTTC. Translation gives CASSRAYSRANYGYTF.

This clonotype was detected a few times. The chain combines TRBV10-3 with TRBJ2-1; either TRBD1 or TRBD2 may fit D (5 bases each). Per germline, CDR1 ENHRY and CDR2 SYGVKD. The V and J ends lost 5 bases and 5 bases respectively, with 13 bases between them. The CDR3 loop spans 14 amino acids. CDR3 loop: CAISPGLLNNEQFF. Here the CDR3 DNA reads TGTGCCATCAGTCCGGGGCTCCTGAACAATGAGCAGTTCTTC.

This clonotype has just a few counts. The chain uses TRBV6-5 and TRBJ1-1; D is undetermined. This CDR3 contains 13 residues. The germline V gene has CDR1 MNHEY and CDR2 SVGAGI. Trimming removed 11 bases at V and 5 bases at J, with 18 bases between. The CDR3 loop reads CASALSGGTEAFF. The CDR3 region has the DNA TGTGCCTCCGCCCTAAGCGGTGGAACTGAAGCTTTCTTT.

The chain combines TRBV12-3 or TRBV12-4 with TRBJ2-3; 8 nucleotides align to TRBD1. The CDR3 is made up of 13 amino acids. Losses at the gene ends were 5 bases for V and 7 bases for J; bases not matched to a gene: 5. CDR3 residues: CASSMGQAYTQYF. DNA for the CDR3: TGTGCCAGCAGTATGGGACAGGCTTATACGCAGTATTTT.

This clonotype came up many times. CDR3 sequence reads: CASSDAGGTDTQYF. The CDR3 bases are TGTGCCAGCAGTGACGCGGGGGGCACAGATACGCAGTATTTT. This chain connects TRBV6-4 to TRBJ2-3, with 7 positions matching TRBD2. Germline CDR1 is MRHNA and CDR2 is SNTAGT. The CDR3 consists of 14 residues. V was clipped by 2 bases and J by 1 base; unmatched bases: 0.

This clonotype was counted ten times or more. This chain uses TRBV6-2 or TRBV6-3 with TRBJ2-7; possibly TRBD1 for D (6 bases). V was trimmed by 2 bases and J by 5 bases, leaving 16 bases between them. This CDR3 comprises 15 residues. The germline CDR1 and CDR2 sequences are MNHEY and SVGEGT. CDR3 nucleotides: TGTGCCAGCAGTTACGAGGGCAGGGGCCCTCACGAGCAGTACGTC. Translation gives CASSYEGRGPHEQYV.

This clonotype was observed at least ten times. The chain couples TRBV6-5 to TRBJ1-3, with TRBD1 matching over 7 bases. From germline, CDR1 is MNHEY and CDR2 SVGAGI. After removal of 6 bases from V and 0 bases from J, the junction contained 17 bases not matched to a gene. The CDR3 length is 19 residues. The CDR3 sequence: CASRRQFSGTVASGNTIYF. The CDR3 DNA reads as TGTGCCAGCAGGCGACAATTTTCCGGGACAGTAGCCTCTGGAAACACCATATATTTT.